The rows below give T cell receptor beta chains drawn from one sample of a study of response to subunit inactivated influenza vaccine. TCRdb used MiXCR to reprocess the RT-PCR reads, holding one entry per CDR3 protein. The sample lists about 570,000 distinct CDR3 sequences; roughly 12% were seen once. The sequencing here drew on PBMCs from blood, taken on the day of vaccination. All receptors come from a man in his fifties or sixties who received an inactivated influenza vaccine. The CDR3 runs from the conserved cysteine through the conserved F or W. The D gene is left open where the match is weak. Clone size appears in some rows only: once, few, many, or a class for an expanded clone.

NA | TRBJ1-5 | TRBV12-3/TRBV12-4 | few | CASSLSGISNQPQHF | TGTGCCAGCAGTTTATCCGGGATAAGCAATCAGCCCCAGCATTTT
TRBD1 | TRBJ2-2 | TRBV6-1 | NA | CASSPWTGLSGELFF | TGTGCCAGCAGTCCCTGGACAGGGCTTTCCGGGGAGCTGTTTTTT
TRBD1 | TRBJ2-5 | TRBV12-3/TRBV12-4 | few | CASTLIQGVLETQYF | TGTGCCAGCACCCTGATACAGGGGGTGTTAGAGACCCAGTACTTC
NA | TRBJ2-4 | TRBV18 | NA | CASSLGALTKNIQYF | TGTGCCAGCTCACTGGGGGCGCTAACCAAAAACATTCAGTACTTC
TRBD2 | TRBJ2-1 | TRBV12-3/TRBV12-4 | many | CASSPAQGAGGRGEQFF | TGTGCCAGCAGCCCCGCCCAAGGAGCGGGGGGCCGAGGGGAGCAGTTCTTC
TRBD1 | TRBJ2-7 | TRBV5-1 | NA | CASSARGQAAYEQYF | TGCGCCAGCTCGGCTCGGGGACAGGCTGCCTACGAGCAGTACTTC
NA | TRBJ2-5 | TRBV3-1 | few | CASSRSTQETQYF | TGTGCCAGCAGCCGATCTACCCAAGAGACCCAGTACTTC
NA | TRBJ2-7 | TRBV12-3/TRBV12-4 | few | CASSRNLWGTYEQYF | TGTGCCAGCAGTCGAAACCTATGGGGGACCTACGAGCAGTACTTC
NA | TRBJ2-1 | TRBV30 | NA | CAWSVGLGNNEQFF | TGTGCCTGGAGTGTAGGTCTCGGAAACAATGAGCAGTTCTTC
TRBD1 | TRBJ2-5 | TRBV10-1 | few | CASSLGTGVETQYF | TGCGCCAGCAGCCTCGGGACAGGGGTGGAGACCCAGTACTTC
NA | TRBJ2-6 | TRBV20-1 | NA | CSASTGLGANVLTF | TGCAGTGCTAGTACGGGGCTTGGGGCCAACGTCCTGACTTTC
NA | TRBJ2-7 | TRBV19 | few | CASSMQVTYEQYF | TGTGCCAGTAGTATGCAGGTAACCTACGAGCAGTACTTC
TRBD1 | TRBJ1-5 | TRBV15 | NA | CATRLDRGSNQPQHF | TGTGCCACCAGGTTGGACAGGGGTAGCAATCAGCCCCAGCATTTT
NA | TRBJ2-1 | TRBV10-3 | NA | CAISDFRETRTSSYNEQFF | TGTGCCATCAGTGATTTCAGAGAGACTAGAACGAGCTCCTACAATGAGCAGTTCTTC
NA | TRBJ2-5 | TRBV7-8 | few | CASSLALLALQETQYF | TGTGCCAGCAGCTTAGCGCTATTGGCGTTGCAAGAGACCCAGTACTTC
NA | TRBJ1-4 | TRBV5-5 | NA | CASSLDGATNEKLYF | TGTGCCAGCAGCTTGGACGGGGCAACTAATGAAAAACTGTATTTT
NA | TRBJ2-7 | TRBV20-1 | few | CSARAGSLYEQYF | TGCAGTGCTAGAGCGGGGTCTCTCTACGAGCAGTACTTC
TRBD2 | TRBJ2-1 | TRBV6-5 | many | CASSYSGLAGVTYNEQFF | TGTGCCAGCAGTTACTCTGGACTAGCGGGAGTTACCTACAATGAGCAGTTCTTC
NA | TRBJ1-1 | TRBV7-9 | NA | CASVQENTEAFF | TGTGCCAGCGTTCAGGAGAACACTGAAGCTTTCTTT
NA | TRBJ1-2 | TRBV9 | few | CASSVAFPIGGSGYTF | TGTGCCAGCAGCGTAGCATTTCCCATCGGAGGGTCAGGCTACACCTTC
NA | TRBJ1-3 | TRBV9 | few | CASSVEDRRRSGNTIYF | TGTGCCAGCAGCGTAGAGGACCGACGTCGCTCTGGAAACACCATATATTTT
NA | TRBJ1-1 | TRBV12-3/TRBV12-4 | few | CASILQQGLTEAFF | TGTGCCAGCATTCTTCAACAGGGTCTGACTGAAGCTTTCTTT
TRBD2 | TRBJ2-1 | TRBV19 | NA | CASMGTSGSGWDEQFF | TGTGCCAGTATGGGGACTAGCGGGAGTGGTTGGGATGAGCAGTTCTTC
NA | TRBJ1-5 | TRBV30 | few | CAWSVAVSTNQPQHF | TGTGCCTGGAGTGTTGCCGTTTCGACAAATCAGCCCCAGCATTTT
TRBD2 | TRBJ2-1 | TRBV12-3/TRBV12-4 | NA | CASSLGSGSMYEQFF | TGTGCCAGCAGTTTAGGCAGCGGGAGTATGTATGAGCAGTTCTTC
NA | TRBJ2-3 | TRBV12-3/TRBV12-4 | NA | CASSLFGARWEDTQYF | TGTGCCAGCAGTTTGTTCGGGGCCCGGTGGGAAGATACGCAGTATTTT
TRBD2 | TRBJ2-1 | TRBV15 | NA | CATSRGAGRANEQFF | TGTGCCACCAGCAGAGGAGCGGGAAGGGCCAATGAGCAGTTCTTC
NA | TRBJ2-2 | TRBV19 | few | CASSISGASLFF | TGTGCCAGTAGTATTTCCGGGGCTTCGCTGTTTTTT
TRBD1 | TRBJ2-3 | TRBV20-1 | NA | CSAYRGLEAGSTDTQYF | TGCAGTGCTTACAGGGGGCTAGAGGCGGGAAGCACAGATACGCAGTATTTT
NA | TRBJ2-7 | TRBV7-8 | few | CASSLTGGASYEQYF | TGTGCCAGCAGCTTAACTGGCGGGGCCTCCTACGAGCAGTACTTC
NA | TRBJ2-7 | TRBV7-9 | few | CASSPPWVSSYEQYF | TGTGCCAGCAGCCCCCCGTGGGTCAGCTCCTACGAGCAGTACTTC
NA | TRBJ2-2 | TRBV5-1 | NA | CASSLLDVNTGELFF | TGCGCCAGCAGCTTGCTGGACGTGAACACCGGGGAGCTGTTTTTT
NA | TRBJ2-7 | TRBV19 | few | CASSPGLRYEQYF | TGTGCCAGTAGTCCGGGACTGAGATACGAGCAGTACTTC
TRBD1 | TRBJ2-7 | TRBV7-2 | few | CASSSSPRGLDYEQYF | TGTGCCAGCAGCTCCTCCCCCAGGGGGCTGGATTACGAGCAGTACTTC
NA | TRBJ2-7 | TRBV20-1 | NA | CSGQSDSYEQYF | TGCAGTGGTCAGTCCGACTCCTACGAGCAGTACTTC
TRBD2 | TRBJ2-3 | TRBV7-2 | NA | CASSNSGSSSGTQYF | TGTGCCAGCAGCAATAGCGGGAGCTCCTCCGGTACGCAGTATTTT
TRBD1 | TRBJ1-5 | TRBV6-5 | NA | CASSLPSGQGEDQPQHF | TGTGCCAGCAGTTTGCCGTCCGGACAGGGAGAAGACCAGCCCCAGCATTTT
TRBD2 | TRBJ2-7 | TRBV29-1 | many | CSALAGSPRYDEQYF | TGCAGCGCTTTAGCGGGATCCCCTCGTTATGATGAGCAGTACTTC
TRBD2 | TRBJ2-7 | TRBV7-9 | NA | CASNPPGLAGLSYEQYF | TGTGCCAGCAACCCTCCGGGACTAGCGGGACTGTCCTACGAGCAGTACTTC
NA | TRBJ1-3 | TRBV6-1 | NA | CASTTPTSGNTIYF | TGTGCCAGCACAACACCAACCTCTGGAAACACCATATATTTT